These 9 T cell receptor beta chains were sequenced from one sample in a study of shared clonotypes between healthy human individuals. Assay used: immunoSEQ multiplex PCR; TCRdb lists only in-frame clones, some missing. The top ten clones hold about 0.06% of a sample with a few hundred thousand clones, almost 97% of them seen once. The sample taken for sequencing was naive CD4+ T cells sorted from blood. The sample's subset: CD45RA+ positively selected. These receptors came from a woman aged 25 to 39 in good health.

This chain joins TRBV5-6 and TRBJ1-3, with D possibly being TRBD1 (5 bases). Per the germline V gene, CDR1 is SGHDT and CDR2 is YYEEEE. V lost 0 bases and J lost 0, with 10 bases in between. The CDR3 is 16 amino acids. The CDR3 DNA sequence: TGTGCCAGCAGCTTGGAAAGGGACCTCTCTGGAAACACCATATATTTT. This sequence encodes CASSLERDLSGNTIYF.

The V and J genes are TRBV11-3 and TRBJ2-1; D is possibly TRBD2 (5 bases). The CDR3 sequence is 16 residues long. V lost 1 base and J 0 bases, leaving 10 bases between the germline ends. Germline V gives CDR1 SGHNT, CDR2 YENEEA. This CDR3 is CASSLGLASSYNEQFF. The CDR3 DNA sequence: TGTGCCAGCAGCTTAGGTCTAGCCAGCTCCTACAATGAGCAGTTCTTC.

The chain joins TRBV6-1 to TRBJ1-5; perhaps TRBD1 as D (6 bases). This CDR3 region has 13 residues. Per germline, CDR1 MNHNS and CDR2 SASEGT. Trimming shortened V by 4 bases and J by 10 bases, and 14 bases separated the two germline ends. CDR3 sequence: CASSGGARPPQHF. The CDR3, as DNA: TGTGCCAGCAGTGGGGGGGCCCGTCCCCCCCAGCATTTT.

The CDR3 protein is CASSLGRGALGEQFF. As DNA, the CDR3 is TGTGCCAGCAGCCTAGGGCGGGGGGCTTTGGGTGAGCAGTTCTTC. The chain links TRBV7-2 to TRBJ2-1; 8 nucleotides agree with TRBD2. J gave up 9 bases and V 5 bases, and 12 bases lay outside the gene matches. In germline, CDR1 is SGHTA, CDR2 FQGNSA. The CDR3 runs to 15 residues.

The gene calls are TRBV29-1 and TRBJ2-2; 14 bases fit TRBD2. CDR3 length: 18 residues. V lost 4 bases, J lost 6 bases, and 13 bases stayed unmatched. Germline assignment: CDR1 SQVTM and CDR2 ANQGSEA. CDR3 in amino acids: CSVVLAGTSGSGAGELFF. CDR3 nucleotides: TGCAGCGTTGTCCTCGCCGGGACTAGCGGGAGCGGGGCCGGGGAGCTGTTTTTT.

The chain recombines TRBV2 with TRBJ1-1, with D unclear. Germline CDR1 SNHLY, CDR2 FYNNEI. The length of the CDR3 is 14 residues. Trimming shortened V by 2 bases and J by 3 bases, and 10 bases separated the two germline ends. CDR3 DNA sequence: TGTGCCAGCAGTGAACAAGGTATACACACTGAAGCTTTCTTT. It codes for CASSEQGIHTEAFF.

DNA for the CDR3: TGTGCCAGCAGCTTAGCGGGAGCGGGAGTCAACGAGCAGTACTTC. Its protein product is CASSLAGAGVNEQYF. The chain combines TRBV7-6 with TRBJ2-7; 8 nucleotides line up with TRBD2. The CDR3 runs to 15 residues. Losses at the gene ends were 0 bases for V and 5 bases for J; bases not matched to a gene: 6. Germline V gene lookup returns CDR1 SGHVS and CDR2 FNYEAQ.

Here the CDR3 DNA reads TGTGCCAGCAGCTTAGGAGAGGAGGGGGAGACCCAGTACTTC. Amino acid sequence: CASSLGEEGETQYF. The chain combines TRBV7-9 with TRBJ2-5, with D possibly being TRBD2 (6 bases). Germline lookup yields CDR1 SEHNR and CDR2 FQNEAQ (reference sequence). The CDR3 extends over 14 amino acids. Trimming cost V 1 base and J 5 bases, with 11 bases left between them.

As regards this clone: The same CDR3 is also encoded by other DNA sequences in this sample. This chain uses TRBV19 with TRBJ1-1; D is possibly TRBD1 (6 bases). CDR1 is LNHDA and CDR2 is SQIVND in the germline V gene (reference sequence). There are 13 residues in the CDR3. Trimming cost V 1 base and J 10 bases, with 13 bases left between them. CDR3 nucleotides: TGTGCCAGTAGTATAGGCACAGGGCCCGGAGCTTTCTTT. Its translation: CASSIGTGPGAFF. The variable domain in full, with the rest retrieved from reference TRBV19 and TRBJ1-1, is DGGITQSPKYLFRKEGQNVTLSCEQNLNHDAMYWYRQDPGQGLRLIYYSQIVNDFQKGDIAEGYSVSREKKESFPLTVTSAQKNPTAFYLCASSIGTGPGAFFGQGTRLTVV.